This T cell receptor (beta chain) was obtained from a study of T cell responses to AZD1222 COVID-19 vaccine. Study-wide findings and caveats: Unmutated variant regions are reportedly targeted by nearly half of spike-specific TCRs.

The protocol was immunoSEQ multiplex PCR, while the TCRdb copy is restricted to in-frame clones and leaves out a portion. This sample has about 90,000 clones, with approximately 81% found just once. Germline V CDR1 and CDR2: KGHSH, LQKENI. The germline V and J ends were trimmed by 2 bases and 5 bases, with 12 bases remaining between them. The CDR3 has 15 residues. The study pooled second doses at about 4 or about 12 weeks. In the case of this clone: What it recognizes is unknown.

This specimen consisted of peripheral blood, obtained 28 days after the second AZD1222 dose. The TCR was taken from an adult who received the AZD1222 COVID-19 vaccine. The genes are TRBV18 and TRBJ2-2, with D possibly matching TRBD1 (5 bases). The CDR3 DNA reads TGTGCCAGCTCACCAGTCACAGGTTTGACCGGGGAGCTGTTTTTT. Encoded protein: CASSPVTGLTGELFF.